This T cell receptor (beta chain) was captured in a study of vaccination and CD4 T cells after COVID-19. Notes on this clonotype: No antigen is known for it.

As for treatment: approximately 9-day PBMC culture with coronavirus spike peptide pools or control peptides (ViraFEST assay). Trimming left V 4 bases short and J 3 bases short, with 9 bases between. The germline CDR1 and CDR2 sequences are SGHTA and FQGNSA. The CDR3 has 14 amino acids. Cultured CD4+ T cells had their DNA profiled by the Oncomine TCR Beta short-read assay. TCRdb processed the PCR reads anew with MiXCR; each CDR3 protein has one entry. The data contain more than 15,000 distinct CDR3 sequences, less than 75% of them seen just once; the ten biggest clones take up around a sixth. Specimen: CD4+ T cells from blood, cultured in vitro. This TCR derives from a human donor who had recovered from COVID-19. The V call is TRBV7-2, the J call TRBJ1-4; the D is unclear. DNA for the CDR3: TGTGCCAGCAGCTGGCAGGTTTCTAATGAAAAACTGTTTTTT. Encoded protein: CASSWQVSNEKLFF. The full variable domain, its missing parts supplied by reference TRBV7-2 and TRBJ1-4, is GAGVSQSPSNKVTEKGKDVELRCDPISGHTALYWYRQSLGQGLEFLIYFQGNSAPDKSGLPSDRFSAERTGGSVSTLTIQRTQQEDSAVYLCASSWQVSNEKLFFGSGTQLSVL.